The 32 T cell receptor beta chains given below trace back to one sample, sequenced in a study of T cell repertoires in cytomegalovirus infection. TCRdb redid the calling of the reads with MiXCR, one entry per CDR3 protein. Counted here are around 300,000 distinct CDR3 sequences, over 7.5% occurring once; the ten biggest clones make up approximately 4.7%. The sample was PBMCs. The source is a human donor in good health (CMV status not recorded). Some clones in this sample may be carry-over from other donors' samples.

This clonotype was recorded many times. The J gene is TRBJ1-5, the V gene TRBV7-2; 7 bases map to TRBD1. The V gene's germline CDR1 is SGHTA and CDR2 FQGNSA. Trimming cost V 4 bases and J 7 bases; bases outside gene matches: 13. CDR3 length: 16 residues. CDR3 residues: CASSSSTGSVQQPQHF. The CDR3 nucleotides read TGTGCCAGCAGCTCCTCGACAGGGTCCGTACAACAGCCCCAGCATTTT.

V and J are TRBV19 and TRBJ2-7, with D tentatively TRBD1 (6 bases). The V and J ends lost 3 bases and 5 bases respectively, with 17 bases between them. The CDR3 has 15 amino acids. Germline CDR1 and CDR2: LNHDA and SQIVND (reference sequence). DNA for the CDR3: TGTGCCAGTAGTATTTTGGGGGCGCCCATCCACGAGCAGTACTTC. Protein product: CASSILGAPIHEQYF.

Ten or more counts support this clonotype. This chain connects TRBV7-9 to TRBJ1-2; 7 positions match TRBD1. Germline CDR1 reads SEHNR; CDR2 reads FQNEAQ (reference sequence). V shed 4 bases, J shed 5 bases, and the junction held 10 bases outside the gene matches. CDR3 length: 15 residues. The CDR3 DNA sequence: TGTGCCAGCAGCTCCCAGGGGACAGACTATTATGGCTACACCTTC. Amino acid sequence: CASSSQGTDYYGYTF. Supplemented by reference TRBV7-9 and TRBJ1-2, the full variable domain reads DTGVSQNPRHKITKRGQNVTFRCDPISEHNRLYWYRQTLGQGPEFLTYFQNEAQLEKSRLLSDRFSAERPKGSFSTLEIQRTEQGDSAMYLCASSSQGTDYYGYTFGSGTRLTVV.

The chain carries TRBV5-6 and TRBJ2-7; 8 bases map to TRBD2. The germline V gene has CDR1 SGHDT and CDR2 YYEEEE. CDR3 length equals 15 residues. V lost 0 bases, J lost 5 bases, and 7 bases stayed unmatched. DNA of the CDR3: TGTGCCAGCAGCTTGGTGGGACTAGGTCAACACGAGCAGTACTTC. Its translation: CASSLVGLGQHEQYF. Combining the CDR3 with reference TRBV5-6 and TRBJ2-7 gives the whole variable domain DAGVTQSPTHLIKTRGQQVTLRCSPKSGHDTVSWYQQALGQGPQFIFQYYEEEERQRGNFPDRFSGHQFPNYSSELNVNALLLGDSALYLCASSLVGLGQHEQYFGPGTRLTVT.

Ten or more counts support this clonotype. The V gene is TRBV7-2, the J gene TRBJ2-5; TRBD1 matches at 9 bases. Germline loops: CDR1 SGHTA, CDR2 FQGNSA. Unmatched junction bases numbered 7, after V lost 3 bases and J lost 5 bases. This CDR3 spans 15 amino acids. This chain's CDR3 is CASSLGQGYRETQYF. CDR3 coding DNA: TGTGCCAGCAGCTTGGGACAGGGCTACCGGGAGACCCAGTACTTC.

As for this clonotype: One end of the junction is discordant with germline, which a read error may explain. The V gene is TRBV7-2, the J gene TRBJ2-3; D unclear. The CDR3 has 12 residues. The germline gives CDR1 SGHTA, CDR2 FQGNSA. In nucleotides, the CDR3 is TGTGCCAGCACCCTATCTACAAATACGCCGTATTTT. It encodes CASTLSTNTPYF.

This clonotype was seen repeatedly, ten times or more. This rearrangement joins TRBV7-2 to TRBJ2-5; perhaps TRBD2 as D (6 bases). This CDR3 has 12 amino acids. V was shortened by 5 bases and J by 4 bases, with 8 bases between the two germline ends. Germline V gives CDR1 SGHTA, CDR2 FQGNSA. CDR3 in DNA: TGTGCCAGCAGCCCGGAGGGAGAGACCCAGTACTTC. Translation: CASSPEGETQYF.

CDR3 sequence: CASSLERENYGYTF. The CDR3 DNA sequence: TGTGCCAGCAGCTTGGAACGGGAAAACTATGGCTACACCTTC. V is TRBV5-4 and J is TRBJ1-2; D remains unclear. The germline V gene has CDR1 SGHNT and CDR2 YYREEE (reference sequence). The germline V and J ends were trimmed by 0 bases and 2 bases, with 8 bases remaining between them. The length of the CDR3 is 14 residues.

This clonotype was recorded at least ten times. The CDR3 DNA reads TGTGCCAGCAGCGACTACAGGGGAGGACAAGAGACCCAGTACTTC. It is translated as CASSDYRGGQETQYF. The chain employs TRBV6-1 and TRBJ2-5; perhaps TRBD1 as D (7 bases). Germline CDR1 is MNHNS and CDR2 is SASEGT. This CDR3 region has 15 residues. Deletions cut 6 bases from V and 2 bases from J, with 16 bases between.

This clonotype was counted ten times or more. This chain uses TRBV11-3 with TRBJ2-5; 11 bases are shared with TRBD1. CDR1 and CDR2 (germline): SGHNT, YENEEA. The J segment lost 2 bases and the V segment lost 3 bases, leaving 5 bases of the junction unmatched. The CDR3 covers 16 residues. The CDR3 nucleotides read TGTGCCAGCAGCTTGCGGACAGGGGGCTATCAAGAGACCCAGTACTTC. Residues: CASSLRTGGYQETQYF.

This clonotype showed up just a few times. CDR3 in DNA: TGTGCCTGGAGAGCGGACGGGAGTTACAATGAGCAGTTCTTC. Translated, it gives CAWRADGSYNEQFF. The V gene is TRBV30, the J gene TRBJ2-1; D perhaps matches TRBD2 (6 bases). Germline assignment: CDR1 GTSNPN and CDR2 SVGIG (reference sequence). V gave up 3 bases and J gave up 4 bases, with 13 bases separating them. The CDR3 contains 14 residues.

In its sample, this clonotype was seen a few times. The chain uses TRBV5-6 and TRBJ2-1; perhaps TRBD1 as D (5 bases). Germline V gives CDR1 SGHDT, CDR2 YYEEEE. This CDR3 spans 18 amino acids. V was cut by 0 bases and J by 2 bases, with 18 bases left in between. The CDR3 coding sequence is TGTGCCAGCAGCTTGGGGCAGATAGGGGTCCCCACCTACAATGAGCAGTTCTTC. Translation gives CASSLGQIGVPTYNEQFF.

Only a few counts were recorded for this clonotype. The rearrangement joins TRBV12-3 or TRBV12-4 to TRBJ1-5; a weak D match, TRBD1 (6 bases). Deletions cut 3 bases from V and 1 base from J, with 16 bases between. This CDR3 has 17 residues. CDR3 coding DNA: TGTGCCAGCAGTTTGAGGGTACAGGGAGGGAGCAATCAGCCCCAGCATTTT. Encoded protein: CASSLRVQGGSNQPQHF.

The chain carries TRBV7-2 and TRBJ2-5, with D possibly being TRBD2 (6 bases). Germline V gene lookup returns CDR1 SGHTA and CDR2 FQGNSA. Trimming left V 5 bases short and J 5 bases short, with 15 bases between. This CDR3 contains 14 residues. CDR3 sequence reads: CASSPAGHRETQYF. Written as DNA, the CDR3 is TGTGCCAGCAGCCCCGCGGGGCACAGGGAGACCCAGTACTTC.

CDR3 loop: CASSPRGEVQFF. The CDR3 region has the DNA TGTGCCAGCAGTCCCAGGGGGGAAGTGCAGTTCTTC. V gene TRBV6-2 or TRBV6-3 combines with J gene TRBJ2-1, with a possible D match to TRBD1 (7 bases). Germline V gene lookup returns CDR1 MNHEY and CDR2 SVGEGT. With 5 bases removed from V and 12 bases from J, the gap between germline ends came to 14 bases. The CDR3 spans 12 residues.

This clonotype was detected many times. The chain recombines TRBV7-2 with TRBJ1-2; D is possibly TRBD1 (6 bases). V lost 1 base and J 12 bases, leaving 21 bases between the germline ends. The V gene's germline CDR1 is SGHTA and CDR2 FQGNSA. This CDR3 has 15 amino acids. The CDR3 protein is CASSLGGVQQGRDTF. CDR3 DNA sequence: TGTGCCAGCAGCTTAGGAGGGGTTCAACAGGGCCGGGACACCTTC.

This clonotype was recorded at least ten times. The chain carries TRBV6-6 and TRBJ1-3; a possible D gene is TRBD1 (5 bases). Germline lookup yields CDR1 MNHNY and CDR2 SVGAGI (reference sequence). The CDR3 is made up of 15 amino acids. V lost 1 base to trimming and J lost 2 bases, with 9 bases between them. The CDR3 coding sequence is TGTGCCAGCAGTTACTTGGCAGGGACTGGAAACACCATATATTTT. Its translation: CASSYLAGTGNTIYF.

The V gene is TRBV7-2, the J gene TRBJ2-1; 10 bases match TRBD2. The germline V gene has CDR1 SGHTA and CDR2 FQGNSA. The trim removed 5 bases at V and 3 bases at J, leaving 7 bases unmatched. The CDR3 spans 16 residues. The CDR3 here is CASSPSGGAVYNEQFF. DNA for the CDR3: TGTGCCAGCAGCCCGAGCGGGGGGGCCGTCTACAATGAGCAGTTCTTC.

CDR3 residues: CASSSHKTGQSPGANVLTF. The DNA for the CDR3 is TGTGCCAGCAGTTCGCACAAAACGGGACAAAGCCCTGGGGCCAACGTCCTGACTTTC. The chain is built from TRBV27 and TRBJ2-6, with D possibly being TRBD1 (6 bases). The V and J ends lost 4 bases and 2 bases respectively, with 21 bases between them. The germline V gene encodes CDR1 MNHEY and CDR2 SMNVEV (reference sequence). The CDR3 is 19 amino acids.

This clonotype was found a few times. The V and J genes are TRBV11-2 and TRBJ1-2; weak D call: TRBD1 (5 bases). Germline assignment: CDR1 SGHAT and CDR2 FQNNGV. The V end was cut by 3 bases, the J end by 2 bases, with 10 bases between. The CDR3 totals 14 residues. The CDR3 coding sequence is TGTGCCAGCAGCTTGGGGCGGAGGAACTATGGCTACACCTTC. Amino acid sequence: CASSLGRRNYGYTF. The full variable domain, with the rest looked up from reference TRBV11-2 and TRBJ1-2, is EAGVAQSPRYKIIEKRQSVAFWCNPISGHATLYWYQQILGQGPKLLIQFQNNGVVDDSQLPKDRFSAERLKGVDSTLKIQPAKLEDSAVYLCASSLGRRNYGYTFGSGTRLTVV.

Only a few counts were recorded for this clonotype. This chain links TRBV28 with TRBJ1-2; no clear D gene. Germline CDR1 MDHEN, CDR2 SYDVKM. V was shortened by 7 bases and J by 3 bases, with 12 bases between the two germline ends. This CDR3 has 13 residues. DNA for the CDR3: TGTGCCAGCAACTCGCCCGGGTACTATGGCTACACCTTC. This translates into CASNSPGYYGYTF.

The table lists this clonotype with many counts. The CDR3 sequence is CASSLPEGARELFF. In DNA form, the CDR3 reads TGTGCCAGCAGTTTACCCGAGGGGGCCCGGGAGCTGTTTTTT. This sequence joins TRBV12-3 or TRBV12-4 and TRBJ2-2; 7 bases fit TRBD1. V lost 2 bases to trimming and J lost 9 bases; unmatched junction nucleotides: 6. This CDR3 has 14 residues.

This clonotype was counted between two and nine times. This chain uses TRBV11-2 with TRBJ2-2; D unclear. There are 15 residues in the CDR3. V lost 4 bases and J lost 1, with 10 bases in between. The germline V gene has CDR1 SGHAT and CDR2 FQNNGV. In nucleotides, the CDR3 is TGTGCCAGCAGCTCGAACTATATGAACACCGGGGAGCTGTTTTTT. Its translation: CASSSNYMNTGELFF.

The CDR3 loop is CASSYGGKNTEAFF. CDR3 DNA: TGTGCCAGCAGTTACGGAGGGAAGAACACTGAAGCTTTCTTT. The chain is built from TRBV6-5 and TRBJ1-1, with no clear D. Trimming removed 2 bases at V and 1 base at J, with 8 bases between. This CDR3 comprises 14 residues. Germline V gene data show CDR1 as MNHEY and CDR2 as SVGAGI.

The V gene is TRBV27, the J gene TRBJ2-5; tentatively, D is TRBD1 or TRBD2 (6 bases each). CDR3 length: 16 amino acids. In germline, CDR1 is MNHEY, CDR2 SMNVEV (reference sequence). Trimming stripped 2 bases from V and 5 bases from J, with 18 bases between. For the CDR3, the DNA is TGTGCCAGCAGTTTACTCCCGGGGGCTAGAATGGAGACCCAGTACTTC. Translation gives CASSLLPGARMETQYF.

A few counts support this clonotype. V is TRBV12-3 or TRBV12-4 and J is TRBJ2-5, with D possibly matching TRBD1 (5 bases). V gave up 8 bases and J gave up 3 bases, with 10 bases separating them. The CDR3 loop spans 12 amino acids. The CDR3 reads CASAPGKETQYF. Here the CDR3 DNA reads TGTGCCAGCGCGCCAGGGAAAGAGACCCAGTACTTC.

CDR3 in DNA: TGTGCCAGCAGCCTCACTAGCGCCGGAGGTCGCGAGCAGTACTTC. It is translated as CASSLTSAGGREQYF. The chain carries TRBV7-6 and TRBJ2-7, with 7 nucleotides matching TRBD2. Germline trimming cut 5 bases from V and 6 bases from J; bases unmatched to any gene: 13. The CDR3 is made up of 15 amino acids. Per the germline V gene, CDR1 is SGHVS and CDR2 is FNYEAQ.

In its sample, this clonotype was seen a few times. Sequence at one end of the junction differs from germline and may be a read error. The chain has TRBV4-1 and TRBJ1-1; D gene uncertain. Germline-derived CDR1 and CDR2 are MGHRA and YSYEKL. This CDR3 spans 15 amino acids. The CDR3 DNA reads TGTGCCAGCAGCCAAGATCGCCAGCAACTACCTGAAGCTTTCTTT. Residues: CASSQDRQQLPEAFF.

On this clonotype itself: Being one base from a much bigger clone, this may be a read error. In DNA form, the CDR3 reads TGTGTCAGCAGCTTCGGAGGGGGGGCCGTCATTCAGTACTTC. Amino acids: CVSSFGGGAVIQYF. The chain links TRBV7-2 to TRBJ2-4; possible D gene TRBD2, 7 bases. Germline CDR1 SGHTA, CDR2 FQGNSA. The CDR3 runs to 14 residues.

There are many counts of this clonotype. The chain recombines TRBV7-2 with TRBJ2-5; 8 bases are shared with TRBD2. V was clipped by 4 bases and J by 3 bases; unmatched bases: 7. The length of the CDR3 is 15 residues. Germline lookup yields CDR1 SGHTA and CDR2 FQGNSA. In DNA form, the CDR3 reads TGTGCCAGCAGCTCTCGCCCGGGGGGGGAAGAGACCCAGTACTTC. Amino acids: CASSSRPGGEETQYF.

This clonotype was counted many times. The gene calls are TRBV11-2 and TRBJ2-3; 10 nucleotides match TRBD2. Germline CDR1 SGHAT, CDR2 FQNNGV. The ends lost 6 bases at V and 4 bases at J; junction bases unmatched: 7. There are 15 residues in the CDR3. This chain's CDR3 is CASSPGSGRADTQYF. The CDR3 DNA reads TGTGCCAGCAGTCCAGGGAGCGGGAGGGCAGATACGCAGTATTTT.

In its sample, this clonotype was seen a few times. This sequence joins TRBV20-1 and TRBJ1-5, with no clear D. Trimming cost V 1 base and J 2 bases, with 12 bases left between them. Germline V gives CDR1 DFQATT, CDR2 SNEGSKA (reference sequence). There are 15 residues in the CDR3. The CDR3 nucleotides read TGCAGTGCTAGAGCCGGGTTGGGCGGCAATCAGCCCCAGCATTTT. Protein: CSARAGLGGNQPQHF.